This T cell receptor (beta chain) was sequenced for a study of blood T cells in healthy people across ages. The use of a sample-barcoded 5' primer and a J-beta primer mix characterized a second PCR of about 7 to 12 cycles. Each CDR3 protein is one row after TCRdb ran MiXCR on the 5' RACE reads. This table has 1.5 million to 2 million distinct CDR3 sequences, roughly 49% appearing once. The CDR3 spans 13 residues. Germline values: CDR1 MNHEY, CDR2 SMNVEV (reference sequence). Trimming removed 7 bases at V and 0 bases at J, with 10 bases between. Donors were systemically healthy Caucasian individuals from Russia aged about 6 to 95 years.

The specimen was blood. This clonotype was sampled from a woman in her thirties or forties in good health. The V gene is TRBV27, the J gene TRBJ2-7; possibly TRBD1 for D (5 bases). This CDR3 is CASIFQGSYEQYF. CDR3 in DNA: TGTGCCAGCATTTTCCAGGGCTCCTACGAGCAGTACTTC.